This T cell receptor (beta chain) was sequenced for a study of T cell changes during pregnancy in multiple sclerosis. The method was immunoSEQ multiplex PCR; TCRdb's version includes in-frame clones alone and lacks a portion of them. The profile shows 32,000 or so clones, nearly 90% of them singletons. V shed 5 bases, J shed 0 bases, and the junction held 5 bases outside the gene matches. This CDR3 has 16 amino acids. Germline lookup yields CDR1 MNHEY and CDR2 SMNVEV (reference sequence). The chain is built from TRBV27 and TRBJ2-1; 9 bases agree with TRBD2. The source was CD8+ T cells from peripheral blood mononuclear cells, collected in the second trimester of pregnancy. The TCR originated in a female donor with multiple sclerosis, enrolled in a pregnancy study. The CDR3 region has the DNA TGTGCCAGCAGTCCCTCTAGCGGGGACTCCTACAATGAGCAGTTCTTC. It codes for CASSPSSGDSYNEQFF.